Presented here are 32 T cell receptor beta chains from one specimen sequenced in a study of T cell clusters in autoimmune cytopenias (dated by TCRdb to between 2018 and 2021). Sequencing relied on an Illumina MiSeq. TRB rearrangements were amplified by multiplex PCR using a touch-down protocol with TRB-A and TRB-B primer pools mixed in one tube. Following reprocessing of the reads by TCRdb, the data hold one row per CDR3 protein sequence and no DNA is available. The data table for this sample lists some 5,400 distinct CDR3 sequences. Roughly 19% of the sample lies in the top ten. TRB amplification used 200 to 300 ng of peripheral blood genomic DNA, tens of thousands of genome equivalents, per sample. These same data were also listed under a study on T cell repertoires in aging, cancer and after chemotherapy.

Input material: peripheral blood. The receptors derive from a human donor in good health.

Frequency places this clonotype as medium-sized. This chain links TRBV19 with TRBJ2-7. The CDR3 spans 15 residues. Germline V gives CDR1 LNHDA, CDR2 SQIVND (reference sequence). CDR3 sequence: CASSPSYQGVYEQYF.

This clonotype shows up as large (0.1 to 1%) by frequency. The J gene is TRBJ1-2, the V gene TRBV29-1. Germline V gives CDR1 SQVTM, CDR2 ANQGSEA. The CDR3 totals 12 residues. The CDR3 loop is CSGATANYGYTF.

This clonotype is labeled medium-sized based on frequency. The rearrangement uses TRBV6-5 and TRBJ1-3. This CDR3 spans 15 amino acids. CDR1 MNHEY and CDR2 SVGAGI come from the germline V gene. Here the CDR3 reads CASSLNLNSGNTIYF.

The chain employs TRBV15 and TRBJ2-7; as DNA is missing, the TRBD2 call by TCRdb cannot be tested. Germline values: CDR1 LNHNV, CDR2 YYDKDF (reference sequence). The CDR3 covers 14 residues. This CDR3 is CATSTRTSGSEQYF.

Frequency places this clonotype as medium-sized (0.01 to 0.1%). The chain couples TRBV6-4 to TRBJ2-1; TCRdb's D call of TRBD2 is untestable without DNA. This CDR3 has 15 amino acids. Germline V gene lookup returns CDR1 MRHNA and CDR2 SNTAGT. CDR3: CASRPGGSGRHEQFF.

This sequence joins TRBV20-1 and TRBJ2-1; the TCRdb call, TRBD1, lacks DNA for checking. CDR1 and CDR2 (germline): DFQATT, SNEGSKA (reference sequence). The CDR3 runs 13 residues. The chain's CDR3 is CSASRGIGNEQFF.

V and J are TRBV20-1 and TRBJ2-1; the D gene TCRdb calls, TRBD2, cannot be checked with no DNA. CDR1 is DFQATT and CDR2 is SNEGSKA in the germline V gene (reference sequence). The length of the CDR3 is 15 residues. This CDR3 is CSARDPARDDNEQFF.

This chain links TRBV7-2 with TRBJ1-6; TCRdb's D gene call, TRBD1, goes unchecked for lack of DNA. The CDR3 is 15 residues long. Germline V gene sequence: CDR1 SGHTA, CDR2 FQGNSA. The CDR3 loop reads CASRPRQGSNSPLHF.

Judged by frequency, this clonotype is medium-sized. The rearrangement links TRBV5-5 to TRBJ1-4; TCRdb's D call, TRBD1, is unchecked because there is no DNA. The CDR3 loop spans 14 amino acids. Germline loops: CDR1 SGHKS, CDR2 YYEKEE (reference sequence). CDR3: CASSSTASNEKLFF.

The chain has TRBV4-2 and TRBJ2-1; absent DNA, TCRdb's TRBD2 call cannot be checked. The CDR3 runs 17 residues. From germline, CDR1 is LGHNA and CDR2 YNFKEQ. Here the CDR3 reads CASSQDPGGESGNEQFF.

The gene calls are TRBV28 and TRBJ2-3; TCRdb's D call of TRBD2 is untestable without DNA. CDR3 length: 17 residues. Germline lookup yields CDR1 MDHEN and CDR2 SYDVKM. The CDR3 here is CASSLGRYGASTDTQYF.

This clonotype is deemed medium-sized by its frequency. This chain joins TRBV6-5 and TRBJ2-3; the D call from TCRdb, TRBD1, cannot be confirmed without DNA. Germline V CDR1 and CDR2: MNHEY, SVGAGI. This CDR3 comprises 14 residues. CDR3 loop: CASSPGGGPGTQYF.

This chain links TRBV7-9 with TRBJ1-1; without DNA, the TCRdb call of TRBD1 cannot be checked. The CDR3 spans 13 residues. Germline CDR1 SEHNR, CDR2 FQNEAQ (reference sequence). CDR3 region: CASSLLSGRVAFF.

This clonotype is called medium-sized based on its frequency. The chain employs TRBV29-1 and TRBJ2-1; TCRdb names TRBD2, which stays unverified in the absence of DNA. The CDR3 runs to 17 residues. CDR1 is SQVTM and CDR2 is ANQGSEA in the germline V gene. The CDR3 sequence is CSVELLGGPFLYNEQFF.

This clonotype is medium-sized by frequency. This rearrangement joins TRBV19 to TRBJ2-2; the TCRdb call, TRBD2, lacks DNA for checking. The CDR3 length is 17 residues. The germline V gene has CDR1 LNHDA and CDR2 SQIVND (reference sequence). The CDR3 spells CASSLPMGTRGTGELFF.

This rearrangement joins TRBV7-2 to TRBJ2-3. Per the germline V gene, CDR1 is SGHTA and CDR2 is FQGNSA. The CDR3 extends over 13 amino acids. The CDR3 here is CASSPATTDTQYF.

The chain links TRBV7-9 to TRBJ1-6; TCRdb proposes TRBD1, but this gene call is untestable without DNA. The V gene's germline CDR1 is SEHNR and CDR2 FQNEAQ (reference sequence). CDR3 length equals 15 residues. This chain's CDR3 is CASSLDPGPNSPLHF.

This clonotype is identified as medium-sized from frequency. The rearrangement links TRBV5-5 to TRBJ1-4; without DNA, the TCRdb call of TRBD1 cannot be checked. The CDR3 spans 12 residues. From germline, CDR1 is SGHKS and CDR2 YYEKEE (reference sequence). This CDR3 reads CASSFTGALLFF. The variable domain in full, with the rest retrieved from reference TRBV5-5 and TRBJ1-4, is DAGVTQSPTHLIKTRGQQVTLRCSPISGHKSVSWYQQVLGQGPQFIFQYYEKEERGRGNFPDRFSARQFPNYSSELNVNALLLGDSALYLCASSFTGALLFFGSGTQLSVL.

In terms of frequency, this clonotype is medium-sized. The chain's CDR3 is CATRVDTQPQHF. This chain joins TRBV6-1 and TRBJ1-5. There are 12 residues in the CDR3. Germline V gives CDR1 MNHNS, CDR2 SASEGT.

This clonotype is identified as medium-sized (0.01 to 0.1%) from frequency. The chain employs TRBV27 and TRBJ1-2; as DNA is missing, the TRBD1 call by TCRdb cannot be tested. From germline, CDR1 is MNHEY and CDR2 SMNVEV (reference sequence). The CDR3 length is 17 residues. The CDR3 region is CASSLYPSTATNYGYTF.

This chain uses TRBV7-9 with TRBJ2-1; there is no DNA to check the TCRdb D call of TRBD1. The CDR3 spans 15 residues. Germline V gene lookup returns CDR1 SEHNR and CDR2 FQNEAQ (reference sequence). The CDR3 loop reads CASTPGASSYNEQFF. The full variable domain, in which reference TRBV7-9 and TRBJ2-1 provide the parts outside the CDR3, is DTGVSQNPRHKITKRGQNVTFRCDPISEHNRLYWYRQTLGQGPEFLTYFQNEAQLEKSRLLSDRFSAERPKGSFSTLEIQRTEQGDSAMYLCASTPGASSYNEQFFGPGTRLTVL.

The CDR3 reads CASRAGQSTDTQYF. The J gene is TRBJ2-3, the V gene TRBV2; absent DNA, TCRdb's TRBD1 call cannot be checked. This CDR3 contains 14 residues. Germline values: CDR1 SNHLY, CDR2 FYNNEI.

CDR3 sequence: CASRSRGARDTGELFF. The chain couples TRBV19 to TRBJ2-2; TCRdb picks TRBD1, but there is no DNA to check that call. CDR3 length: 16 residues. The germline V gene encodes CDR1 LNHDA and CDR2 SQIVND (reference sequence).

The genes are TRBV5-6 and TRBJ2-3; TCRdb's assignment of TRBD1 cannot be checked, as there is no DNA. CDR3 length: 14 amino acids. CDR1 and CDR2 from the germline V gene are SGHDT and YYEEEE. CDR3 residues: CASSLYQGADTQYF. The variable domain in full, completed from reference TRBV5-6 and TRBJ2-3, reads DAGVTQSPTHLIKTRGQQVTLRCSPKSGHDTVSWYQQALGQGPQFIFQYYEEEERQRGNFPDRFSGHQFPNYSSELNVNALLLGDSALYLCASSLYQGADTQYFGPGTRLTVL.

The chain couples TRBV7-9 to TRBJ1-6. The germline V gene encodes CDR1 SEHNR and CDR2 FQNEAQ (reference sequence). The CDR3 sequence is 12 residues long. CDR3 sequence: CASSLDSSPLHF.

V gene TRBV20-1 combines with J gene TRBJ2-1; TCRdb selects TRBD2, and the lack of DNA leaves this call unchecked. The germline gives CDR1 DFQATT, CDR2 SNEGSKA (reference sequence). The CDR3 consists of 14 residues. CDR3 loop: CSARPGTSGGEQFF.

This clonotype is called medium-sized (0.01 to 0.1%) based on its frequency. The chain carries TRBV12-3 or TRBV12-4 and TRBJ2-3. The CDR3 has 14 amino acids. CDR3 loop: CASSRTPSTDTQYF.

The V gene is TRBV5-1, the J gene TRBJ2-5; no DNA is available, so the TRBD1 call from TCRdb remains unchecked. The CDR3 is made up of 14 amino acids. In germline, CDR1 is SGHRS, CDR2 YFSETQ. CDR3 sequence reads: CASSPGRGQETQYF.

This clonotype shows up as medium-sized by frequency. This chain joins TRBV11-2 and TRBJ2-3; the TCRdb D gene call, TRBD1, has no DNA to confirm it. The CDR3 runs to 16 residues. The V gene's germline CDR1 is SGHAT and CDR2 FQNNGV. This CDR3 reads CASSPFRGRGTDTQYF.

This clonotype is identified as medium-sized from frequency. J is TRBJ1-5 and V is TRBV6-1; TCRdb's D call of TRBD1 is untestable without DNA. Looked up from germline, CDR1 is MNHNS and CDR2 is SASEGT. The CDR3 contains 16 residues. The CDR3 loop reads CASKDRGHLGGQPQHF.

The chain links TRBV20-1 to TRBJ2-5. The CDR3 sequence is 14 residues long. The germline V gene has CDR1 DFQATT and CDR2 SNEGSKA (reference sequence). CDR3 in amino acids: CSARDWAVQETQYF.

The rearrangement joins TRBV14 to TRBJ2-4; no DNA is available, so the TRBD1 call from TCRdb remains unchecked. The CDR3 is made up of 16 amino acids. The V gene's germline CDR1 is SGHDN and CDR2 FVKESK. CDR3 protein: CASSQALGGGKNIQYF.